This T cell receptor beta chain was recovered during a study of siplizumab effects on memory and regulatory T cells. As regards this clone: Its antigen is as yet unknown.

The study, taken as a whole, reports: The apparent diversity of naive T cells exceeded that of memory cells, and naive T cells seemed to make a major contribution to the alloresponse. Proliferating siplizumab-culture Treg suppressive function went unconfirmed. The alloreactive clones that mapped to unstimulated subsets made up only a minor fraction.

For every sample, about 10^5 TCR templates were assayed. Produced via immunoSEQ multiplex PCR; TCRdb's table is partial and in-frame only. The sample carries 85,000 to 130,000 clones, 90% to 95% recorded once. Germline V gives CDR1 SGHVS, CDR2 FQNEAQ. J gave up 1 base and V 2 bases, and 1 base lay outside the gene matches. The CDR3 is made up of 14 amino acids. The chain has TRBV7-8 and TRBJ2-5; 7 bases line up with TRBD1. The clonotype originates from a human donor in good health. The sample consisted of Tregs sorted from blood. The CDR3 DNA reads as TGTGCCAGCAGCTTAAGGACAGGCCAAGAGACCCAGTACTTC. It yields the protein CASSLRTGQETQYF. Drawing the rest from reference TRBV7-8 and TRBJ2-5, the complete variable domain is GAGVSQSPRYKVAKRGQDVALRCDPISGHVSLFWYQQALGQGPEFLTYFQNEAQLDKSGLPSDRFFAERPEGSVSTLKIQRTQQEDSAVYLCASSLRTGQETQYFGPGTRLLVL.